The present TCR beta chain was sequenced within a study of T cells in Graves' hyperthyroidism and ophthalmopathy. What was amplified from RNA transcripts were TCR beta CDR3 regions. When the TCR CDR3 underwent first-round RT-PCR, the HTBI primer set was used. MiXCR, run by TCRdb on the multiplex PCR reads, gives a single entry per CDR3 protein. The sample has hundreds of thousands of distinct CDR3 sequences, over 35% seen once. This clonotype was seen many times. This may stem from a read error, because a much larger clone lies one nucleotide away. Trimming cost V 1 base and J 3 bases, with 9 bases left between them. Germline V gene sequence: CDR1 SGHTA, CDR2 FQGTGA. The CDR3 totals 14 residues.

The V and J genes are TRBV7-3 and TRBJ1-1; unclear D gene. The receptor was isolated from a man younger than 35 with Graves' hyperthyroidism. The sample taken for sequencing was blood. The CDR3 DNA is TGTGCCAGCAGCTTAAAGGGAAGGGACACTGAAGCTTTCTTT. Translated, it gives CASSLKGRDTEAFF. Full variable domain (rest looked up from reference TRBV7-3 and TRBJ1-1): GAGVSQTPSNKVTEKGKYVELRCDPISGHTALYWYRQSLGQGPEFLIYFQGTGAADDSGLPNDRFFAVRPEGSVSTLKIQRTERGDSAVYLCASSLKGRDTEAFFGQGTRLTVV.